This T cell receptor beta chain was recorded in a study of control samples from healthy donors and cancer patients. V trimming: 5 bases; J trimming: 7 bases; junction bases outside the gene matches: 7. Per the germline V gene, CDR1 is SGHVS and CDR2 is FQNEAQ. The length of the CDR3 is 16 residues. TCRdb's copy holds only in-frame clones and misses some; the assay was immunoSEQ multiplex PCR. The profile shows tens of thousands of clones, about 82% of them singletons. The V call is TRBV7-8, the J call TRBJ2-2; 13 positions match TRBD2. The source material was blood. The clonotype was recovered from a man aged 25 to 40 in good health. CDR3 loop: CASSEAGLAGIGELFF. The CDR3 DNA sequence: TGTGCCAGCAGCGAGGCGGGACTAGCGGGGATCGGGGAGCTGTTTTTT.